Presented here are 27 T cell receptor beta chains from one specimen sequenced in a study of regulatory T cells in long-lasting Graves disease. Documented time point: newly diagnosed GD, antithyroid drugs for less than 3 months. The TCR library was made from RNA that had been extracted from PBMCs in TRIzol. CDR3 regions were amplified by Arm-PCR using iRepertoire HTBI primers to build TCR beta libraries. TCRdb used MiXCR to reprocess the multiplex PCR reads, holding one entry per CDR3 protein. The sample lists about 470,000 distinct CDR3 sequences, around 15% occurring once. The sample also formed part of further work on T cells in Graves' hyperthyroidism and ophthalmopathy.

This specimen consisted of peripheral blood mononuclear cells (PBMCs), obtained at new diagnosis, from a patient treated with antithyroid drugs. The receptor set was obtained from a man aged 40-49 years with Graves disease.

This clonotype was detected only a few times. A much larger clone is a single base away; this may be a read error. This chain links TRBV6-2 or TRBV6-3 with TRBJ2-1; D may be TRBD1 or TRBD2 (5 bases each). Trimming removed 6 bases from V and 3 bases from J, with 18 bases in between. The CDR3 is 16 amino acids. CDR1 MNHEY and CDR2 SVGEGT come from the germline V gene. The CDR3 sequence: CASSSDRDGFYNEQFF. The CDR3, as DNA: TGTGCCAGCAGCAGCGACCGGGACGGGTTCTACAATGAGCAGTTCTTC.

In this sample, this clonotype turned up many times. The V gene is TRBV10-3, the J gene TRBJ2-7; tentatively, D is TRBD1 (6 bases). V shed 3 bases and J shed 4 bases, with 16 bases lying between them. The CDR3 loop spans 15 amino acids. Germline V lookup: CDR1 ENHRY, CDR2 SYGVKD. The DNA of the CDR3 is TGTGCCATCAGTGAAGTACAGGGATTGGGGTACGAGCAGTACTTC. It encodes CAISEVQGLGYEQYF.

The chain is built from TRBV20-1 and TRBJ1-1; D gene ambiguous. CDR3 size: 14 residues. The V and J ends lost 0 bases and 1 base respectively, with 9 bases between them. Germline CDR1 and CDR2: DFQATT and SNEGSKA (reference sequence). The chain's CDR3 is CSAREWLRNTEAFF. CDR3 in DNA: TGCAGTGCTAGAGAGTGGCTAAGGAACACTGAAGCTTTCTTT.

The chain employs TRBV20-1 and TRBJ2-7, with 10 bases fitting TRBD2. The V segment lost 8 bases and the J segment 9 bases; nucleotides outside the gene matches: 16. Germline V gene sequence: CDR1 DFQATT, CDR2 SNEGSKA (reference sequence). This CDR3 spans 14 amino acids. The CDR3 loop reads CSTQDVAGGWGQYF. DNA of the CDR3: TGCAGTACGCAAGATGTAGCGGGAGGTTGGGGGCAGTACTTC.

There are many counts of this clonotype. V is TRBV6-1 and J is TRBJ2-5; weak D call: TRBD1 (5 bases). This CDR3 comprises 15 residues. CDR1 and CDR2 from the germline V gene are MNHNS and SASEGT. The germline V and J ends were trimmed by 4 bases and 4 bases, with 16 bases remaining between them. For the CDR3, the DNA is TGTGCCAGCAGTGCAGGTGCTCTTAGGGGAGAGACCCAGTACTTC. Translating it yields CASSAGALRGETQYF.

This clonotype was seen more than once but under ten times. A much bigger clone sits one base away, suggesting this may be a read error. This rearrangement joins TRBV2 to TRBJ1-5; D unclear. Germline values: CDR1 SNHLY, CDR2 FYNNEI. This CDR3 is built from 13 residues. The CDR3 spells CASMGNSDQPQHF. The CDR3 DNA sequence: TGTGCCAGCATGGGAAATAGCGATCAGCCCCAGCATTTT.

As DNA, the CDR3 is TGTGCCAGCAGCGTAGACGGAGTACCCTACAATGAGCAGTTCTTC. Translation gives CASSVDGVPYNEQFF. The V and J genes are TRBV9 and TRBJ2-1; D gene ambiguous. Germline CDR1 SGDLS, CDR2 YYNGEE. V lost 0 bases, J lost 2 bases, and 9 bases lay in between. The CDR3 has 15 residues.

At least ten counts were recorded for this clonotype. The CDR3 region is CASTHGGLADYEQYF. For the CDR3, the DNA is TGTGCCAGCACCCACGGGGGACTAGCGGATTACGAGCAGTACTTC. V and J are TRBV28 and TRBJ2-7, with 11 bases fitting TRBD2. Per the germline V gene, CDR1 is MDHEN and CDR2 is SYDVKM. The CDR3 totals 15 residues. V lost 7 bases and J lost 4; bases outside the gene matches: 9.

This clonotype was seen at least ten times. The chain links TRBV18 to TRBJ2-5; 11 bases fit TRBD2. Germline V CDR1 and CDR2: KGHSH, LQKENI. With V trimmed by 1 base and J by 3 bases, 1 base remained unmatched. The CDR3 covers 15 residues. Here the CDR3 DNA reads TGTGCCAGCTCACCACGGGGACTAGCGGAAGAGACCCAGTACTTC. This encodes CASSPRGLAEETQYF. Full variable domain (missing parts from reference TRBV18 and TRBJ2-5): NAGVMQNPRHLVRRRGQEARLRCSPMKGHSHVYWYRQLPEEGLKFMVYLQKENIIDESGMPKERFSAEFPKEGPSILRIQQVVRGDSAAYFCASSPRGLAEETQYFGPGTRLLVL.

V gene TRBV15 combines with J gene TRBJ1-4; D unclear. The germline V gene encodes CDR1 LNHNV and CDR2 YYDKDF (reference sequence). This CDR3 contains 15 residues. Trimming left V 0 bases short and J 8 bases short, with 13 bases between. This chain's CDR3 is CATSRDLELGEKLFF. The DNA for the CDR3 is TGTGCCACCAGCAGAGATCTGGAACTGGGGGAAAAACTGTTTTTT.

Details on this clonotype: The junction departs from germline at one end; a sequencing error may be responsible. V and J are TRBV4-1 and TRBJ2-7; no reliable D call. The CDR3 covers 15 residues. Germline CDR1 is MGHRA and CDR2 is YSYEKL. DNA of the CDR3: TGCGCCAGCGGCCAAGACATATGGGTCTCCTACGAGCAGTACTTC. This translates into CASGQDIWVSYEQYF.

This clonotype was detected many times. The chain couples TRBV3-1 to TRBJ2-3; D is unclear. The CDR3 consists of 17 residues. V was pared by 0 bases and J by 1 base, with 14 bases between. In germline, CDR1 is LGHDT, CDR2 YNNKEL (reference sequence). The DNA for the CDR3 is TGTGCCAGCAGCCAAGATCTTGTGGGTTCCGGCACAGATACGCAGTATTTT. Residues: CASSQDLVGSGTDTQYF.

This clonotype was seen at least ten times. The gene calls are TRBV7-2 and TRBJ2-3; 10 bases match TRBD2. The CDR3 length is 14 residues. With V trimmed by 2 bases and J by 7 bases, 3 bases remained unmatched. Per germline, CDR1 SGHTA and CDR2 FQGNSA. The CDR3 region has the DNA TGTGCCAGCAGCTTACCGGGACTAGCGTATACGCAGTATTTT. This gives the protein CASSLPGLAYTQYF. The full variable domain, with the rest looked up from reference TRBV7-2 and TRBJ2-3, is GAGVSQSPSNKVTEKGKDVELRCDPISGHTALYWYRQSLGQGLEFLIYFQGNSAPDKSGLPSDRFSAERTGGSVSTLTIQRTQQEDSAVYLCASSLPGLAYTQYFGPGTRLTVL.

The J gene is TRBJ1-6, the V gene TRBV3-1; D remains unclear. V gave up 1 base and J gave up 6 bases, with 13 bases separating them. The CDR3 spans 16 residues. Germline V gene data show CDR1 as LGHDT and CDR2 as YNNKEL (reference sequence). Here the CDR3 reads CASSQVPGSGNSPLHF. The CDR3 DNA is TGTGCCAGCAGCCAAGTCCCAGGATCGGGTAATTCACCCCTCCACTTT. Supplemented by reference TRBV3-1 and TRBJ1-6, the full variable domain reads DTAVSQTPKYLVTQMGNDKSIKCEQNLGHDTMYWYKQDSKKFLKIMFSYNNKELIINETVPNRFSPKSPDKAHLNLHINSLELGDSAVYFCASSQVPGSGNSPLHFGNGTRLTVT.

This clonotype came up a few times. This chain links TRBV19 with TRBJ1-1; 8 bases align to TRBD1. V gave up 4 bases and J gave up 5 bases; unmatched junction bases: 9. Germline loops: CDR1 LNHDA, CDR2 SQIVND (reference sequence). The CDR3 covers 15 residues. The CDR3 DNA reads as TGTGCCAGTAGTACAGGGGGCGACAGGGGTACTGAAGCTTTCTTT. Translating gives CASSTGGDRGTEAFF.

This clonotype was detected many times. This chain connects TRBV12-3 or TRBV12-4 to TRBJ1-2; D is uncertain. CDR3 length equals 13 residues. Trimming stripped 5 bases from V and 6 bases from J, with 13 bases between. CDR3 loop: CASSPSDWDGYTF. The CDR3 DNA follows: TGTGCCAGCAGTCCTTCTGATTGGGATGGCTACACCTTC.

At least ten counts were recorded for this clonotype. The chain carries TRBV5-1 and TRBJ2-7; 11 positions agree with TRBD2. Looked up from germline, CDR1 is SGHRS and CDR2 is YFSETQ. V lost 4 bases, J lost 3 bases, and 3 bases stayed unmatched. The CDR3 covers 14 residues. The CDR3 region is CASSTSGSGYEQYF. For the CDR3, the DNA is TGCGCCAGCAGCACTAGCGGGAGCGGCTACGAGCAGTACTTC.

V gene TRBV6-5 combines with J gene TRBJ2-7; 7 bases are a match to TRBD1. Germline values: CDR1 MNHEY, CDR2 SVGAGI. Trimming at V came to 2 bases and at J to 0 bases, leaving 7 bases not matched to a gene. The CDR3 totals 16 residues. In DNA form, the CDR3 reads TGTGCCAGCAGTTACGGGTACGGACAGGCCTCCTACGAGCAGTACTTC. Protein sequence: CASSYGYGQASYEQYF.

This clonotype was recorded many times. This chain joins TRBV18 and TRBJ1-1; D is perhaps TRBD1 (6 bases). This CDR3 has 16 amino acids. V gave up 1 base and J gave up 0 bases, with 12 bases separating them. Germline V CDR1 and CDR2: KGHSH, LQKENI. DNA of the CDR3: TGTGCCAGCTCACCACTTGACAGGCCGATGAACACTGAAGCTTTCTTT. Its translation is CASSPLDRPMNTEAFF.

This clonotype was detected only a few times. The CDR3, as DNA: TGTGCCAGCAGGCTCAGGGAGAGCTCCTATAATTCACCCCTCCACTTT. This gives the protein CASRLRESSYNSPLHF. The rearrangement links TRBV28 to TRBJ1-6, with a possible D match to TRBD1 (5 bases). The CDR3 is 16 residues long. Trimming took 6 bases from V and 0 from J, leaving 12 bases between them. Germline V gives CDR1 MDHEN, CDR2 SYDVKM.

This clonotype was seen only a few times. The rearrangement uses TRBV9 and TRBJ2-7; 9 bases fit TRBD2. CDR3 size: 17 residues. CDR1 is SGDLS and CDR2 is YYNGEE in the germline V gene. Trimming removed 0 bases from V and 1 base from J; junction bases left unmatched: 8. CDR3: CASSVGQTSGPSYEQYF. The CDR3 bases are TGTGCCAGCAGCGTAGGCCAGACTAGCGGCCCTTCCTACGAGCAGTACTTC.

The chain recombines TRBV28 with TRBJ2-4; 8 bases are a match to TRBD2. This CDR3 is 17 amino acids long. With V trimmed by 9 bases and J by 5 bases, 18 bases remained unmatched. Germline V gives CDR1 MDHEN, CDR2 SYDVKM. CDR3 protein: CASNPRGGAIFQNIQYF. CDR3 DNA sequence: TGTGCCAGTAACCCCCGGGGGGGCGCGATTTTCCAAAACATTCAGTACTTC.

A note on this clonotype: This may come from a read error, since a much larger clone is one base off. The CDR3 spells CASSSQMAGGNEQFF. The DNA for the CDR3 is TGTGCCAGCAGCTCCCAAATGGCGGGGGGCAATGAGCAGTTCTTC. The chain has TRBV5-5 and TRBJ2-1; 8 bases fit TRBD2. In germline, CDR1 is SGHKS, CDR2 YYEKEE (reference sequence). The J segment lost 6 bases and the V segment lost 3 bases, leaving 8 bases of the junction unmatched. The CDR3 sequence is 15 residues long.

This clonotype was recorded many times. This chain uses TRBV12-3 or TRBV12-4 with TRBJ2-5; D is unclear. Between the trimmed V and J ends, which lost 5 bases and 3 bases, there was a span of 10 bases. The CDR3 consists of 13 residues. CDR3 DNA sequence: TGTGCCAGCAGTCCGACGGTGGAAGAGACCCAGTACTTC. Translated: CASSPTVEETQYF.

The chain joins TRBV19 to TRBJ2-7; a possible D gene is TRBD1 (6 bases). The germline V and J ends were trimmed by 7 bases and 3 bases, with 13 bases remaining between them. The CDR3 spans 13 residues. Germline CDR1 and CDR2: LNHDA and SQIVND (reference sequence). CDR3 DNA: TGTGCCAGTAAGGTGGGACATATCTACGAGCAGTACTTC. Its translation: CASKVGHIYEQYF.

About this clonotype itself: One end of the junction varies from germline; a read error may be responsible. The chain is built from TRBV20-1 and TRBJ1-5; D might be TRBD1 (5 bases). The CDR3 spans 16 residues. Germline CDR1 reads DFQATT; CDR2 reads SNEGSKA (reference sequence). The DNA for the CDR3 is TGCAGTGCCAGAGATAGCGGCAGGGAAAGCAATCAGCCCCAGCATTTT. Translation: CSARDSGRESNQPQHF.

The CDR3, as DNA: TGTGCCAGCAGCTTAGGTGCTAGCGGCTCAGATACGCAGTATTTT. Its protein product is CASSLGASGSDTQYF. The chain joins TRBV11-3 to TRBJ2-3; 7 bases fit TRBD2. There are 15 residues in the CDR3. Germline CDR1 and CDR2: SGHNT and YENEEA. Trimming removed 1 base from V and 4 bases from J; junction bases left unmatched: 5.